Below, 21 T cell receptor beta chains from the same sample are listed, as sequenced in a study of T cells in women clearing cervical HPV infection. The table came from immunoSEQ multiplex PCR; TCRdb's copy has only in-frame clones and leaves some out. The repertoire table contains tens of thousands of clones. The sequenced material came from blood buffy coat. All receptors come from a woman between 18 and 70 years old with a cervical HPV16 infection that either progressed to CIN3+ or cleared (not recorded which).

The sequenced part of the CDR3 DNA is TGTGCCAGCAGTTTGGACAGGGTTAAAAACATT. This translates into CASSLDRVKNI. The entire CDR3 reads CASSLDRVKNIQYF. V is TRBV28 and J is TRBJ2-4; 8 bases are shared with TRBD1. With the read ending 3 residues before the CDR3 end, the germline J gene is used to fill in that end. Germline trimming cut 3 bases from V and 4 bases from J; bases unmatched to any gene: 2. The CDR3 runs 14 residues. The germline V gene encodes CDR1 MDHEN and CDR2 SYDVKM.

Note on this clone: With the read ending 3 residues before the CDR3 end, the germline J gene is used to fill in that end. The chain links TRBV7-9 to TRBJ2-4, with a tentative D call TRBD1 (6 bases). Germline lookup yields CDR1 SEHNR and CDR2 FQNEAQ (reference sequence). The CDR3 extends over 13 amino acids. The sequenced CDR3 bases are TGTGCCAGCAGGGACAGTGCAATCTATGGT. It specifies CASRDSAIYG. The full CDR3 sequence reads CASRDSAIYGQYF. Full variable domain (outside the CDR3, taken from reference TRBV7-9 and TRBJ2-4): DTGVSQNPRHKITKRGQNVTFRCDPISEHNRLYWYRQTLGQGPEFLTYFQNEAQLEKSRLLSDRFSAERPKGSFSTLEIQRTEQGDSAMYLCASRDSAIYGQYFGAGTRLSVL.

Points on this clone: The read halts 3 residues ahead of the CDR3 end, with the missing end drawn from the germline J gene. V gene TRBV5-1 combines with J gene TRBJ2-2; 9 bases agree with TRBD1. CDR3 length: 19 residues. CDR1 SGHRS and CDR2 YFSETQ come from the germline V gene. The covered CDR3 bases are TGCGCCAGCAGCTTGGCAGGTGGAGGACAGGGGACTGGGGCCAACGTG. The encoded protein is CASSLAGGGQGTGANV. The complete CDR3 reads CASSLAGGGQGTGANVLFF. Full variable domain (outside the CDR3, taken from reference TRBV5-1 and TRBJ2-2): KAGVTQTPRYLIKTRGQQVTLSCSPISGHRSVSWYQQTPGQGLQFLFEYFSETQRNKGNFPGRFSGRQFSNSRSEMNVSTLELGDSALYLCASSLAGGGQGTGANVLFFGEGSRLTVL.

A remark on this clone: The CDR3 goes on 3 residues after the read ends, and that part is filled in from the germline J gene. The V and J genes are TRBV7-8 and TRBJ2-5, with 8 bases matching TRBD2. V lost 5 bases, J lost 2 bases, and 16 bases stayed unmatched. The germline V gene encodes CDR1 SGHVS and CDR2 FQNEAQ. The CDR3 extends over 18 amino acids. The CDR3: CASSPTRPGLAPQETQYF. The CDR3 bases that were read are TGTGCCAGCAGCCCCACACGTCCCGGACTAGCACCGCAAGAGACC.

Turning to this clone: The CDR3 end is not reached by the read, which stops 3 residues before it; the germline J gene fills it in. The genes are TRBV18 and TRBJ1-2, with a weak D call TRBD1 (5 bases). CDR1 and CDR2 from the germline V gene are KGHSH and LQKENI. This CDR3 spans 15 amino acids. Trimming pared 0 bases from V and 0 bases from J, leaving 8 bases between. The covered CDR3 bases are TGTGCCAGCTCACCACCGGCAGGGACTAACTATGGC. It codes for CASSPPAGTNYG. The whole CDR3 is CASSPPAGTNYGYTF.

As concerns this clone: Read coverage stops 3 residues before the CDR3 terminus; the germline J gene supplies the remainder. V gene TRBV19 combines with J gene TRBJ2-2; TRBD1 aligns across 7 bases. Unmatched junction bases numbered 8, after V lost 6 bases and J lost 4 bases. Germline CDR1 LNHDA, CDR2 SQIVND (reference sequence). CDR3 length equals 15 residues. CDR3: CASRWGQTPTGELFF. The CDR3 DNA, read in part, is TGTGCCAGTAGATGGGGACAGACCCCCACCGGGGAG.

Worth noting for this clone: The read ends 3 residues before the CDR3 terminus; that terminus is restored from the germline J gene. The sample contains more than one DNA sequence encoding this CDR3. The rearrangement uses TRBV20-1 and TRBJ1-3; the D gene is possibly TRBD1 (5 bases). CDR1 is DFQATT and CDR2 is SNEGSKA in the germline V gene (reference sequence). V lost 4 bases to trimming and J lost 3 bases, with 10 bases between them. This CDR3 spans 13 amino acids. The CDR3 DNA, read in part, is TGCAGTGCTACACCGGGACTTGGAAACACC. Its protein product is CSATPGLGNT. The full CDR3 reads CSATPGLGNTIYF.

To note about this clone: The CDR3 end falls 3 residues outside the read, so it is completed with the germline J gene. V usage is TRBV6-1 and J usage is TRBJ2-7; 8 positions agree with TRBD2. V lost 1 base, J lost 4 bases, and 3 bases stayed unmatched. The CDR3 contains 14 residues. The germline gives CDR1 MNHNS, CDR2 SASEGT. The CDR3 loop reads CASSEGTSRYEQYF. CDR3 DNA (partial): TGTGCCAGCAGTGAAGGGACTAGCAGGTACGAG.

As regards this clone: The junction differs from germline at one of its ends, possibly a read error. The read falls 3 residues short of the CDR3 end, and the missing part is taken from the germline J gene. The V and J genes are TRBV19 and TRBJ2-2; 10 bases fit TRBD2. CDR1 is LNHDA and CDR2 is SQIVND in the germline V gene (reference sequence). CDR3 length: 17 residues. CDR3 DNA (partial): TGTGCCAGTAGTAAGGCTAGCGGGAGTTTTGGCACCAGGGAG. It encodes CASSKASGSFGTRE. The full CDR3 protein is CASSKASGSFGTRELFF.

About this clone itself: With the read ending 3 residues before the CDR3 end, the germline J gene is used to fill in that end. The chain has TRBV6-2 or TRBV6-3 and TRBJ2-1, with 9 nucleotides matching TRBD2. J gave up 3 bases and V 5 bases, and 2 bases lay outside the gene matches. This CDR3 comprises 14 residues. CDR1 MNHEY and CDR2 SVGEGT come from the germline V gene. The sequenced CDR3 bases are TGTGCCAGCAGTCGGACTAGCGTCTACAATGAG. Its translation: CASSRTSVYNE. The entire CDR3 protein reads CASSRTSVYNEQFF.

A word on this clone: The read ends 3 residues early relative to the CDR3; the germline J gene fills the gap. The chain couples TRBV10-1 to TRBJ2-1; D is possibly TRBD2 (6 bases). This CDR3 contains 14 residues. Trimming stripped 0 bases from V and 9 bases from J, with 12 bases between. The germline gives CDR1 WNHNN, CDR2 SYGVQD (reference sequence). CDR3 DNA (partial): TGCGCCAGCAGTGAGTCGACTAGTGTGGGTGAG. It yields the protein CASSESTSVGE. In full, the CDR3 reads CASSESTSVGEQFF.

The CDR3 bases that were read are TGCGCCAGCAGTTGGACAGGGCCCGCAGATACG. This gives the protein CASSWTGPADT. The CDR3 in its entirety is CASSWTGPADTQYF. The chain links TRBV5-1 to TRBJ2-3; 8 nucleotides align to TRBD1. With the read ending 3 residues before the CDR3 end, the germline J gene is used to fill in that end. Germline V gives CDR1 SGHRS, CDR2 YFSETQ. V lost 5 bases, J lost 4 bases, and 6 bases stayed unmatched. The CDR3 sequence is 14 residues long.

In the case of this clone: The read falls 3 residues short of the CDR3 end, and the missing part is taken from the germline J gene. V usage is TRBV14 and J usage is TRBJ2-3; tentatively, D is TRBD1 (5 bases). The CDR3 is made up of 16 amino acids. CDR1 SGHDN and CDR2 FVKESK come from the germline V gene. Trimming removed 8 bases at V and 4 bases at J, with 22 bases between. Incomplete CDR3 DNA: TGTGCCAGCTCGAAGGGGTTCCCTCTTTTCGCAGATACG. Its translation is CASSKGFPLFADT. The whole CDR3 protein is CASSKGFPLFADTQYF.

Note on this clone: The read finishes 3 residues shy of the CDR3 end, and the germline J gene is used to complete it. The chain recombines TRBV2 with TRBJ1-2, with a tentative D call TRBD1 (5 bases). There are 18 residues in the CDR3. Germline V gene data show CDR1 as SNHLY and CDR2 as FYNNEI. V dropped 7 bases and J dropped 3 bases, with 27 bases sitting between them. CDR3 sequence: CASTSPGAGGTLDYGYTF. CDR3 bases read: TGTGCCAGCACTTCACCCGGGGCCGGGGGAACCTTAGACTATGGC. The entire variable domain, with the rest obtained from reference TRBV2 and TRBJ1-2, is as follows: EPEVTQTPSHQVTQMGQEVILRCVPISNHLYFYWYRQILGQKVEFLVSFYNNEISEKSEIFDDQFSVERPDGSNFTLKIRSTKLEDSAMYFCASTSPGAGGTLDYGYTFGSGTRLTVV.

A remark on this clone: The read gets to within 3 residues of the CDR3 end, and the germline J gene fills in the rest. The gene calls are TRBV7-4 and TRBJ1-2; D not resolved. V was shortened by 5 bases and J by 5 bases, with 15 bases between the two germline ends. CDR1 and CDR2 from the germline V gene are SGHVT and SQSDAQ. The CDR3 totals 14 residues. The DNA read from the CDR3 is TGTGCCAGCAGCCCTGTACTGACGGGGTATGGC. The encoded protein is CASSPVLTGYG. The complete CDR3 protein is CASSPVLTGYGYTF.

As to this clone: The read stops 3 residues short of the end of the CDR3; the missing end is completed from the germline J gene. The chain carries TRBV7-9 and TRBJ2-5; 7 bases align to TRBD1. CDR1 is SEHNR and CDR2 is FQNEAQ in the germline V gene (reference sequence). The V and J ends lost 5 bases and 5 bases, in that order; junction bases with no gene match: 11. The CDR3 sequence is 15 residues long. CDR3 loop: CASSLSRYRGETQYF. The sequenced part of the CDR3 DNA is TGTGCCAGCAGCCTAAGTAGATACAGGGGTGAGACC.

As concerns this clone: The sequenced fragment ends 3 residues before the CDR3 boundary, so the rest is inferred from the germline J gene. This sequence joins TRBV12-3 or TRBV12-4 and TRBJ2-3; 10 nucleotides agree with TRBD2. V lost 3 bases, J lost 3 bases, and 9 bases stayed unmatched. The CDR3 is 17 residues long. CDR3 DNA (partial): TGTGCCAGCAGTTTTCCAAGGCTAGCGGGAGTAACAGATACG. Its protein is CASSFPRLAGVTDT. The full CDR3 protein is CASSFPRLAGVTDTQYF.

Turning to this clone: The missing CDR3 end, 3 residues past where the read stops, is filled in from the germline J gene. The rearrangement joins TRBV19 to TRBJ1-1; D may be TRBD1 (6 bases). CDR1 is LNHDA and CDR2 is SQIVND in the germline V gene (reference sequence). The CDR3 is made up of 14 amino acids. Trimming removed 4 bases at V and 4 bases at J, with 13 bases between. The sequenced part of the CDR3 DNA is TGTGCCAGTAGTAAACAGGGATCGTTCACTGAA. Its protein is CASSKQGSFTE. The CDR3 in full is CASSKQGSFTEAFF.

With respect to this clone: The CDR3 is cut off 3 residues early in the read; its end comes from the germline J gene. The chain carries TRBV19 and TRBJ2-3, with 7 bases lining up with TRBD2. This CDR3 spans 13 amino acids. Looked up from germline, CDR1 is LNHDA and CDR2 is SQIVND (reference sequence). The DNA read from the CDR3 is TGTGCCAGTAGCCGGGGGAGGGATCAGCCG. Translating gives CASSRGRDQP. The whole CDR3 protein is CASSRGRDQPQYF.

Concerning this clone itself: The missing CDR3 end, 3 residues past where the read stops, is filled in from the germline J gene. The chain joins TRBV7-3 to TRBJ2-2, with 8 bases lining up with TRBD2. CDR1 and CDR2 from the germline V gene are SGHTA and FQGTGA. This CDR3 has 16 amino acids. Germline trimming cut 3 bases from V and 5 bases from J; bases unmatched to any gene: 8. The CDR3 reads CASSFDGTSTTGELFF. The DNA read from the CDR3 is TGTGCCAGCAGCTTCGACGGGACTAGTACGACCGGGGAG.

Comment on this clone: Read sequence stops 3 residues before the CDR3 end, and the germline J gene provides the missing end. The chain joins TRBV5-4 to TRBJ1-1; D is ambiguous. Germline loops: CDR1 SGHNT, CDR2 YYREEE (reference sequence). V shed 4 bases and J shed 1 base, with 8 bases lying between them. CDR3 size: 13 residues. The sequenced CDR3 bases are TGTGCCAGCAGCGGTGGCCGGAACACTGAA. This sequence encodes CASSGGRNTE. The full CDR3 sequence reads CASSGGRNTEAFF.